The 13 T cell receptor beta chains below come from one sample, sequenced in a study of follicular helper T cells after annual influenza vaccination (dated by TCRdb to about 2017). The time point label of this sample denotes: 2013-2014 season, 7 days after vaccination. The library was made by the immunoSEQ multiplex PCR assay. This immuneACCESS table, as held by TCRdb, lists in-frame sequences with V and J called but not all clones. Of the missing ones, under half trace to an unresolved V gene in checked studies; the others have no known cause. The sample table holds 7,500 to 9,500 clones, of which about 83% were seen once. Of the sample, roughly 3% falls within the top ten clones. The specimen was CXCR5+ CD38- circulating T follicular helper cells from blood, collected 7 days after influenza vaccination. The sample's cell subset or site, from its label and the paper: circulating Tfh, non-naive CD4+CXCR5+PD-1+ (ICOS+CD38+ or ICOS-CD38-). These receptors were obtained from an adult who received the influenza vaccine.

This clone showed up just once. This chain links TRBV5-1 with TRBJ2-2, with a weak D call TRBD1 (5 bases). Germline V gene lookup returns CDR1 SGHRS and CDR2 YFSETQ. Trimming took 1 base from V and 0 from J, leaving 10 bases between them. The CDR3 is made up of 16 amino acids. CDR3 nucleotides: TGCGCCAGCAGCTTGACAGGCGCCTCGAACACCGGGGAGCTGTTTTTT. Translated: CASSLTGASNTGELFF. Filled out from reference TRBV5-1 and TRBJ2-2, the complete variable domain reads KAGVTQTPRYLIKTRGQQVTLSCSPISGHRSVSWYQQTPGQGLQFLFEYFSETQRNKGNFPGRFSGRQFSNSRSEMNVSTLELGDSALYLCASSLTGASNTGELFFGEGSRLTVL.

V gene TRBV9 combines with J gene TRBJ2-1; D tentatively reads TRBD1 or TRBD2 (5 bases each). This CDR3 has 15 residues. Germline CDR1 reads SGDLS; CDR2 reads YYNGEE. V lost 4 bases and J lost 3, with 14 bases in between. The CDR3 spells CASSPVGVLYNEQFF. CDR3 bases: TGTGCCAGCAGCCCTGTGGGGGTCCTCTACAATGAGCAGTTCTTC.

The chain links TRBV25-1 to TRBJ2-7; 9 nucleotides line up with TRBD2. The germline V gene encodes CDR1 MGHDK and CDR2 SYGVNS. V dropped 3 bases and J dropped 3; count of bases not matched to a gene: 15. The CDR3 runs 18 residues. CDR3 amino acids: CASSEIWPAGGAGYEQYF. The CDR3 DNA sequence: TGTGCCAGCAGTGAGATTTGGCCAGCGGGGGGTGCTGGCTACGAGCAGTACTTC.

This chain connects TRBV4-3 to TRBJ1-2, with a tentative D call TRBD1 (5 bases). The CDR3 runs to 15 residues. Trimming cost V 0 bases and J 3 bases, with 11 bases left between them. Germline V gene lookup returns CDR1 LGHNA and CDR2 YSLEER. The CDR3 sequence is CASSQDRGYHYGYTF. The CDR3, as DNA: TGCGCCAGCAGCCAAGATCGGGGGTACCACTATGGCTACACCTTC.

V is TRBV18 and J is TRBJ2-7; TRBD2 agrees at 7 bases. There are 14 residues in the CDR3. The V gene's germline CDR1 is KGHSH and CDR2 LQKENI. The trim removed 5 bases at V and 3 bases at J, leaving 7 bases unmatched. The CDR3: CASSSVGRDYEQYF. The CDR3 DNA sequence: TGTGCCAGCTCATCAGTGGGGAGGGACTACGAGCAGTACTTC.

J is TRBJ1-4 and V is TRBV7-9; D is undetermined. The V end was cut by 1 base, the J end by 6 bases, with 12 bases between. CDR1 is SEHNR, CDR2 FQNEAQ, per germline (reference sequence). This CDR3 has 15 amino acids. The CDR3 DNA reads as TGTGCCAGCAGCTTAGTATCGGGGTGGGATGAAAAACTGTTTTTT. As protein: CASSLVSGWDEKLFF. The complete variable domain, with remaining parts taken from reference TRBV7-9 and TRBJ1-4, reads DTGVSQNPRHKITKRGQNVTFRCDPISEHNRLYWYRQTLGQGPEFLTYFQNEAQLEKSRLLSDRFSAERPKGSFSTLEIQRTEQGDSAMYLCASSLVSGWDEKLFFGSGTQLSVL.

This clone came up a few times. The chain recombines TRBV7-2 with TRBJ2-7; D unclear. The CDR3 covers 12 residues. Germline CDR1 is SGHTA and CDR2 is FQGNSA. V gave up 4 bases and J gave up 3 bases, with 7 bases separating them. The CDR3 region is CASSSSYYEQYF. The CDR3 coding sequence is TGTGCCAGCAGCTCGTCCTACTACGAGCAGTACTTC.

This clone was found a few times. CDR3 in amino acids: CASSEQLRAGYTF. The CDR3 region has the DNA TGTGCCAGCAGTGAACAGCTGCGGGCGGGCTACACCTTC. The rearrangement uses TRBV6-1 and TRBJ1-2; D is ambiguous. Germline lookup yields CDR1 MNHNS and CDR2 SASEGT. Trimming pared 2 bases from V and 8 bases from J, leaving 12 bases between. The CDR3 totals 13 residues.

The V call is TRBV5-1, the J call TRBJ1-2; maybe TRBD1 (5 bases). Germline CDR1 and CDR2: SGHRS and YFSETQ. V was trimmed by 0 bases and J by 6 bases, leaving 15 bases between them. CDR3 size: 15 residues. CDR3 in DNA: TGCGCCAGCAGCTTGGGGCCGGGGGAAGGGGATGGCTACACCTTC. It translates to CASSLGPGEGDGYTF.

The CDR3 coding sequence is TGTGCCAGCAGTGGCCCCGGGACAGGGGGCAATCAGCCCCAGCATTTT. This sequence encodes CASSGPGTGGNQPQHF. The chain recombines TRBV6-6 with TRBJ1-5, with TRBD1 identical over 10 bases. Trimming took 5 bases from V and 2 from J; bases not matched to a gene: 6. CDR1 MNHNY and CDR2 SVGAGI come from the germline V gene (reference sequence). This CDR3 region has 16 residues.

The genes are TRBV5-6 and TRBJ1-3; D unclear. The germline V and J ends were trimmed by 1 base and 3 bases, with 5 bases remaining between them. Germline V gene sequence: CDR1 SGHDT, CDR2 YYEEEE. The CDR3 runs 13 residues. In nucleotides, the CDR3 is TGTGCCAGCAGCTTGTACCGTGGAAACACCATATATTTT. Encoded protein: CASSLYRGNTIYF.

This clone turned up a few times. This chain's CDR3 is CASSQVGGNNSPLHF. The CDR3 DNA sequence: TGTGCCAGCAGCCAAGTTGGAGGGAATAATTCACCCCTCCACTTT. J is TRBJ1-6 and V is TRBV4-2, with D unresolved. The CDR3 covers 15 residues. Trimming shortened V by 1 base and J by 5 bases, and 9 bases separated the two germline ends. In germline, CDR1 is LGHNA, CDR2 YNFKEQ.

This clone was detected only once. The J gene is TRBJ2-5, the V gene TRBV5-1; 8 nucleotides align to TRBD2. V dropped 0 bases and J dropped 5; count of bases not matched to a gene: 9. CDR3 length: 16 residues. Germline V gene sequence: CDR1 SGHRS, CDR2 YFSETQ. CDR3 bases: TGCGCCAGCAGCTTGGGGCCAGCGGGAGCGGAGGAGACCCAGTACTTC. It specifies CASSLGPAGAEETQYF.